These T cell receptor beta chains were read from a single sample in a study of cytomegalovirus exposure and HLA in healthy donors. Sequencing used immunoSEQ multiplex PCR; TCRdb keeps in-frame clones, though not all of them. The data contain over 120,000 clones, 75% of them singletons. The source material was PBMCs. The source of these receptors is a man aged 25 to 40 in good health and CMV-seronegative. The CDR3 runs from the conserved cysteine through the conserved F or W. The D gene is left open where the match is weak. Size is stated for part of the rows, as once, few or many counts, or as a class when the clone is expanded.

j_call d_call clone_size v_call cdr3_aa cdr3_nt
TRBJ2-1 TRBD1 - TRBV27 CVSGPRTGGSYEQFF TGTGTCAGTGGACCTAGGACAGGGGGCAGCTATGAGCAGTTCTTC
TRBJ2-7 TRBD1 - TRBV6-6 CASRPFGQGYEQYF TGTGCCAGCAGGCCCTTCGGACAGGGCTACGAGCAGTACTTC
TRBJ1-3 TRBD1 - TRBV27 CASSPTGPGNTIYF TGTGCCAGCAGTCCGACAGGGCCTGGAAACACCATATATTTT
TRBJ1-4 TRBD1 - TRBV10-3 CATDPQGAGEKLFF TGTGCCACCGACCCACAGGGGGCGGGTGAAAAACTGTTTTTT
TRBJ2-2 - - TRBV5-1 CASSMTVGTGELFF TGCGCCAGCAGTATGACAGTTGGGACCGGGGAGCTGTTTTTT
TRBJ1-2 - - TRBV5-6 CASNEAGLGYTF TGTGCCAGCAATGAGGCCGGCCTGGGCTACACCTTC
TRBJ2-7 TRBD1 - TRBV5-4 CASSGQGASYEQYF TGTGCCAGCAGCGGACAGGGGGCCTCCTACGAGCAGTACTTC
TRBJ2-7 - few TRBV10-1 CASSDESEQYF TGCGCCAGCAGTGATGAGTCCGAGCAGTACTTC
TRBJ2-1 TRBD1 - TRBV18 CASSPPTGGAYNEQFF TGTGCCAGCTCACCACCCACAGGGGGCGCCTACAATGAGCAGTTCTTC
TRBJ1-2 - - TRBV14 CASSQESRGYGYTF TGTGCCAGCAGCCAAGAGTCCCGGGGCTATGGCTACACCTTC
TRBJ2-1 - - TRBV15 CATSRDKAIGWTYYNEQFF TGTGCCACCAGCAGAGATAAAGCAATCGGATGGACTTACTACAATGAGCAGTTCTTC
TRBJ2-7 TRBD1 - TRBV5-6 CASSLVEDRLRGQYF TGTGCCAGCAGCTTGGTCGAGGACAGGCTACGAGGGCAGTACTTC
TRBJ2-3 TRBD2 once TRBV5-1 CASSSSGVASDTQYF TGCGCCAGCAGCTCTAGCGGGGTCGCGTCAGATACGCAGTATTTT
TRBJ2-7 TRBD1 once TRBV4-2 CASSQSRTGGYEQYF TGTGCCAGCAGCCAATCGAGGACAGGGGGCTACGAGCAGTACTTC
TRBJ2-3 TRBD2 - TRBV6-5 CASSISGSPDTQYF TGTGCCAGCAGCATTAGCGGGAGTCCAGATACGCAGTATTTT
TRBJ1-2 - - TRBV28 CASSLSVNYGYTF TGTGCCAGCAGTTTATCCGTTAACTATGGCTACACCTTC
TRBJ2-7 TRBD1 - TRBV28 CASSAGGTGGGEQYF TGTGCCAGCAGCGCTGGGGGGACAGGGGGCGGCGAGCAGTACTTC
TRBJ2-7 - - TRBV25-1 CASTQGTPYEQYF TGTGCCAGCACTCAGGGTACCCCCTACGAGCAGTACTTC
TRBJ1-5 - few TRBV19 CASSRRAYQPQHF TGTGCCAGTAGTAGGCGGGCCTATCAGCCCCAGCATTTT
TRBJ1-2 TRBD1 - TRBV6-5 CASTPLREGGASYTF TGTGCCAGCACACCCCTCCGGGAAGGGGGCGCTTCCTACACCTTC
TRBJ1-5 - - TRBV30 CAWSLPRTWSNQPQHF TGTGCCTGGAGCCTTCCTCGGACATGGTCCAATCAGCCCCAGCATTTT
TRBJ1-3 - - TRBV5-4 CASRPGGISGNTIYF TGTGCCAGCAGACCGGGCGGGATCTCTGGAAACACCATATATTTT
TRBJ1-2 TRBD1 - TRBV6-5 CASSPTGGSYGYTF TGTGCCAGCAGTCCCACAGGGGGGAGCTATGGCTACACCTTC
TRBJ2-7 TRBD2 - TRBV5-6 CASTLGRGLRSYEQYF TGTGCCAGCACCCTGGGGAGGGGACTCCGTTCCTACGAGCAGTACTTC
TRBJ2-3 TRBD2 - TRBV5-4 CASTLAGTRTDTQYF TGTGCCAGCACCTTAGCGGGGACTCGCACAGATACGCAGTATTTT
TRBJ1-6 TRBD1 - TRBV9 CASSEEDRSDSPLHF TGTGCCAGCAGCGAGGAGGACAGGTCGGATTCACCCCTCCACTTT
TRBJ1-2 TRBD1 - TRBV28 CASSPRTGGYGYTF TGTGCCAGCAGCCCTCGGACAGGGGGATATGGCTACACCTTC
TRBJ2-7 TRBD1 - TRBV28 CASSSNGQGIGEQYF TGTGCCAGCAGTTCAAATGGACAGGGGATTGGCGAGCAGTACTTC
TRBJ1-5 TRBD1 - TRBV19 CASSIGGGTGDQPQHF TGTGCCAGTAGTATAGGGGGGGGGACAGGGGATCAGCCCCAGCATTTT
TRBJ1-5 - - TRBV19 CASRRDNPNQPQHF TGTGCCAGTAGACGGGACAACCCAAATCAGCCCCAGCATTTT
TRBJ2-3 TRBD2 - TRBV5-4 CASSLASSGATDTQYF TGTGCCAGCAGCTTGGCCTCTAGCGGGGCTACAGATACGCAGTATTTT
TRBJ2-1 TRBD2 - TRBV5-6 CASSIGLAGGNEQFF TGTGCCAGCAGCATCGGACTAGCGGGGGGTAATGAGCAGTTCTTC
TRBJ2-3 - few TRBV11-2 CASSSTAAGDTQYF TGTGCCAGCAGCTCGACTGCAGCGGGAGATACGCAGTATTTT
TRBJ1-1 TRBD1 few TRBV11-2 CASSLVRGTEAFF TGTGCCAGCAGCTTAGTCAGGGGGACTGAAGCTTTCTTT
TRBJ2-3 TRBD2 few TRBV13 CAGGAGGGRDTQYF TGTGCCGGCGGGGCGGGAGGAGGAAGAGATACGCAGTATTTT
TRBJ2-3 - once TRBV5-1 CASSLDSSTDTQYF TGCGCCAGCAGTCTTGACAGTAGCACAGATACGCAGTATTTT
TRBJ2-1 - - TRBV30 CAGLDLSVDNEQFF TGTGCGGGACTGGATCTTAGCGTAGACAATGAGCAGTTCTTC
TRBJ1-1 - - TRBV7-3 CASSLYLGAGEAFF TGTGCCAGCAGCTTATATTTGGGGGCTGGGGAAGCTTTCTTT
TRBJ2-5 TRBD1 few TRBV6-1 CASSAYMGTDQETQYF TGTGCCAGCAGTGCCTACATGGGGACAGACCAAGAGACCCAGTACTTC